The 32 T cell receptor beta chains below were found in one sample sequenced in a study of a mutant IDH1 vaccine in newly diagnosed glioma (dated by TCRdb to about 2021). These receptors have no known antigen. Reading the label with the study, this specimen's time point is: week 35, safety follow-up. Each vaccine dose was 300 ug of a 20-mer mutant IDH1 peptide in Montanide, given subcutaneously with topical imiquimod. Library creation used the immunoSEQ multiplex PCR assay. What TCRdb holds here is the immuneACCESS table cut down to in-frame rearrangements. Part of the clones is not present; checked against another copy, under half of the missing clones reflect an unresolved V gene, and the others are unexplained. This sample lists tens of thousands of clones; 81% were detected once. Clones ranked in the top ten supply around 4.5% of the sample. The source was PBMCs, collected from a glioma patient whose treatment included an IDH1 peptide vaccine. These TCRs come from a woman in her forties with glioma. Some clones in this sample may be carry-over from other donors' samples.

CDR3 sequence (DNA): TGTGCCAGCAGCCCAGGGGGCGCGTCCTATAATTCACCCCTCCACTTT. Its translation is CASSPGGASYNSPLHF. The chain is built from TRBV5-4 and TRBJ1-6; 8 bases map to TRBD1. From germline, CDR1 is SGHNT and CDR2 YYREEE (reference sequence). The CDR3 consists of 16 residues. Losses at the gene ends were 4 bases for V and 1 base for J; bases not matched to a gene: 4.

The chain uses TRBV5-4 and TRBJ2-7, with 8 nucleotides matching TRBD2. J lost 1 base, V lost 0 bases, and 3 bases had no gene match. The CDR3 extends over 15 amino acids. CDR1 SGHNT and CDR2 YYREEE come from the germline V gene (reference sequence). The CDR3 loop reads CASSLAGTSSYEQYF. DNA of the CDR3: TGTGCCAGCAGCTTGGCCGGGACTAGTTCCTACGAGCAGTACTTC.

In this sample, this clone turned up once. The rearrangement links TRBV7-2 to TRBJ2-5; 11 positions match TRBD2. V lost 5 bases, J lost 7 bases, and 9 bases stayed unmatched. CDR1 SGHTA and CDR2 FQGNSA come from the germline V gene. The CDR3 covers 15 residues. The CDR3 DNA is TGTGCCAGCAGCGGCTTAGCGGGGGGGCCGGGGACCCAGTACTTC. Protein sequence: CASSGLAGGPGTQYF.

The chain recombines TRBV4-3 with TRBJ1-5, with 9 positions matching TRBD1. V shed 1 base and J 6 bases; nucleotides not matched to a gene: 4. Germline values: CDR1 LGHNA, CDR2 YSLEER. The CDR3 is 15 residues long. Written as DNA, the CDR3 is TGCGCCAGCAGCCAAGGGGGGACAGGGAGTCAGCCCCAGCATTTT. Its translation is CASSQGGTGSQPQHF.

V and J are TRBV29-1 and TRBJ2-7; D might be TRBD1 or TRBD2, each matching 5 bases. The CDR3 length is 15 residues. V lost 4 bases, J lost 3 bases, and 19 bases lay in between. Germline assignment: CDR1 SQVTM and CDR2 ANQGSEA. CDR3: CSVGGTGPRGYEQYF. CDR3 nucleotide sequence: TGCAGCGTTGGTGGGACCGGGCCCCGGGGCTACGAGCAGTACTTC.

The V call is TRBV9, the J call TRBJ1-1; a weak D match, TRBD1 (6 bases). This CDR3 comprises 15 residues. CDR1 SGDLS and CDR2 YYNGEE come from the germline V gene. V lost 0 bases and J lost 6, with 15 bases in between. The CDR3 reads CASSVGQGRFAEAFF. CDR3 nucleotides: TGTGCCAGCAGCGTAGGTCAGGGGAGGTTTGCTGAAGCTTTCTTT.

The chain recombines TRBV28 with TRBJ2-4; D may be TRBD1 (5 bases). The V gene's germline CDR1 is MDHEN and CDR2 SYDVKM. Between the trimmed V and J ends, which lost 5 bases and 2 bases, there was a span of 25 bases. The CDR3 loop spans 19 amino acids. As DNA, the CDR3 is TGTGCCAGCAGTGAAGGGGCCCTTGTAGAGGTCAATTCCAAAAACATTCAGTACTTC. Protein product: CASSEGALVEVNSKNIQYF.

V and J are TRBV7-8 and TRBJ2-1; maybe TRBD1 (5 bases). Germline V gene sequence: CDR1 SGHVS, CDR2 FQNEAQ. V was cut by 1 base and J by 1 base, with 14 bases left in between. The CDR3 extends over 17 amino acids. The CDR3 DNA sequence: TGTGCCAGCAGCTTAGGGGGCCGCCAGGGTTCCTACAATGAGCAGTTCTTC. Translation gives CASSLGGRQGSYNEQFF.

V gene TRBV29-1 combines with J gene TRBJ2-2; D call uncertain. This CDR3 comprises 12 residues. V lost 3 bases, J lost 5 bases, and 7 bases lay in between. Germline V gives CDR1 SQVTM, CDR2 ANQGSEA. CDR3 region: CSVEGSTGELFF. In DNA form, the CDR3 reads TGCAGCGTTGAGGGGTCGACCGGGGAGCTGTTTTTT.

The chain recombines TRBV29-1 with TRBJ2-5; D may be TRBD2 (5 bases). Germline V gene sequence: CDR1 SQVTM, CDR2 ANQGSEA. The CDR3 spans 13 residues. The CDR3 reads CSYCTSFVETQYF. CDR3 DNA: TGCAGTTACTGTACTAGTTTCGTGGAGACCCAGTACTTC.

The J gene is TRBJ1-1, the V gene TRBV20-1; D is possibly TRBD1 (5 bases). Trimming took off 8 bases at V and 13 bases at J, with 20 bases between the two ends. Per germline, CDR1 DFQATT and CDR2 SNEGSKA (reference sequence). The CDR3 contains 11 residues. DNA for the CDR3: TGCAGTCTACCCCCGGGACGGGGGGGTTTCTTT. This codes for CSLPPGRGGFF.

The chain links TRBV23-1 to TRBJ1-2; maybe TRBD1 (5 bases). TRBV23-1 falls under the ORF class, with uncertain function. This CDR3 has 21 amino acids. The germline V and J ends were trimmed by 4 bases and 0 bases, with 30 bases remaining between them. DNA for the CDR3: TGCGCCAGCAGTCGAGAACAACCCGGGGCACTTACAGCTCCAGCTAACTATGGCTACACCTTC. Protein product: CASSREQPGALTAPANYGYTF.

The genes are TRBV7-8 and TRBJ2-7; D is perhaps TRBD1 or TRBD2 (5 bases each). Looked up from germline, CDR1 is SGHVS and CDR2 is FQNEAQ. V was cut by 2 bases and J by 5 bases, with 25 bases left in between. The CDR3 has 18 residues. CDR3 residues: CASSLPGTGSHLGDEQYF. DNA for the CDR3: TGTGCCAGCAGCTTACCTGGGACCGGCTCCCACCTAGGAGACGAGCAGTACTTC. Variable domain in full (rest from reference TRBV7-8 and TRBJ2-7): GAGVSQSPRYKVAKRGQDVALRCDPISGHVSLFWYQQALGQGPEFLTYFQNEAQLDKSGLPSDRFFAERPEGSVSTLKIQRTQQEDSAVYLCASSLPGTGSHLGDEQYFGPGTRLTVT.

In nucleotides, the CDR3 is TGCGCCAGCAGAAAAGAGTTGGGACAGACTAACTATGGCTACACCTTC. Translated, it gives CASRKELGQTNYGYTF. The chain combines TRBV4-1 with TRBJ1-2; 7 nucleotides align to TRBD1. The junction had 10 bases not matched to a gene; V was cut back by 6 bases and J by 0 bases. Germline values: CDR1 MGHRA, CDR2 YSYEKL. The CDR3 totals 16 residues.

This clone appeared a few times. The chain combines TRBV2 with TRBJ1-3, with D perhaps TRBD1 (6 bases). Trimming removed 6 bases from V and 2 bases from J, with 14 bases in between. The CDR3 consists of 15 residues. The germline V gene encodes CDR1 SNHLY and CDR2 FYNNEI. CDR3 nucleotides: TGTGCCAGCAGCTCTCAGGGGCTAGCTGGAAACACCATATATTTT. The encoded protein is CASSSQGLAGNTIYF.

This chain connects TRBV18 to TRBJ2-7; D is possibly TRBD2 (5 bases). V was cut by 3 bases and J by 6 bases, with 15 bases left in between. From germline, CDR1 is KGHSH and CDR2 LQKENI. CDR3 length equals 14 residues. CDR3 sequence (DNA): TGTGCCAGCTCACCGCCCGGGGATCTTAGCGAGCAGTACTTC. It yields the protein CASSPPGDLSEQYF.

This chain connects TRBV6-6 to TRBJ1-1; 9 bases line up with TRBD1. The length of the CDR3 is 13 residues. Trimming at V came to 4 bases and at J to 11 bases, leaving 8 bases not matched to a gene. Germline-derived CDR1 and CDR2 are MNHNY and SVGAGI (reference sequence). CDR3 sequence reads: CASSSEQGARAFF. The CDR3 nucleotides are TGTGCCAGCAGTTCAGAACAGGGGGCACGCGCTTTCTTT.

The chain combines TRBV4-2 with TRBJ2-7; D is unresolved. Germline V gives CDR1 LGHNA, CDR2 YNFKEQ. This CDR3 contains 15 residues. Trimming removed 0 bases at V and 1 base at J, with 10 bases between. In DNA form, the CDR3 reads TGTGCCAGCAGCCAAGAGGAGAGAATGTCCTACGAGCAGTACTTC. Its protein is CASSQEERMSYEQYF.

In the case of this clone: Its ends do not fully match the called genes, so a read error is possible. This sequence joins TRBV7-7 and TRBJ1-1; no clear D gene. CDR3 size: 13 residues. Germline values: CDR1 SSHAT, CDR2 FNYEAQ (reference sequence). For the CDR3, the DNA is TGTGCTAGCAGCTTATCCTCGAACACTGAAGCTTTCTTT. This codes for CASSLSSNTEAFF.

There are a few counts of this clone. This chain uses TRBV13 with TRBJ1-4, with 9 bases fitting TRBD1. The V gene's germline CDR1 is PRHDT and CDR2 FYEKMQ (reference sequence). The CDR3 consists of 16 residues. Trimming removed 5 bases from V and 4 bases from J; junction bases left unmatched: 8. The CDR3: CASSPDRGGVNEKLFF. Written as DNA, the CDR3 is TGTGCCAGCAGCCCCGACAGGGGGGGGGTTAATGAAAAACTGTTTTTT.

The chain combines TRBV10-3 with TRBJ2-7, with TRBD2 matching 12 bases. Trimming cost V 0 bases and J 1 base; bases outside gene matches: 7. CDR1 is ENHRY and CDR2 is SYGVKD in the germline V gene. The CDR3 has 18 amino acids. The CDR3 reads CAISESASGRVWSYEQYF. The DNA of the CDR3 is TGTGCCATCAGTGAGTCAGCTAGCGGGAGGGTGTGGTCCTACGAGCAGTACTTC.

The chain joins TRBV5-1 to TRBJ2-3; D may be TRBD1 or TRBD2 (5 bases each). The germline V gene encodes CDR1 SGHRS and CDR2 YFSETQ. V was clipped by 0 bases and J by 2 bases, with 10 bases between them. This CDR3 spans 15 amino acids. This CDR3 reads CASSLGGDPTDTQYF. As DNA, the CDR3 is TGCGCCAGCAGCTTGGGTGGGGACCCCACAGATACGCAGTATTTT.

The chain couples TRBV7-9 to TRBJ1-2; D is unclear. The length of the CDR3 is 12 residues. Germline lookup yields CDR1 SEHNR and CDR2 FQNEAQ (reference sequence). V dropped 1 base and J dropped 6 bases, with 6 bases sitting between them. DNA for the CDR3: TGTGCCAGCAGCTTAGACCACGATGGCTACACCTTC. Protein: CASSLDHDGYTF.

The CDR3 loop reads CASSLGSAASYGYTF. CDR3 sequence (DNA): TGTGCCAGCAGCTTAGGGTCGGCGGCCAGCTATGGCTACACCTTC. The chain employs TRBV7-9 and TRBJ1-2, with D unresolved. V shed 1 base and J shed 4 bases, with 13 bases lying between them. Germline V gene lookup returns CDR1 SEHNR and CDR2 FQNEAQ (reference sequence). The CDR3 length is 15 residues.

The chain has TRBV11-1 and TRBJ2-7; no reliable D call. The V end lost 4 bases, the J end lost 4 bases, and 8 bases lay between the germline ends. This CDR3 spans 12 amino acids. Germline V gene lookup returns CDR1 SGHAT and CDR2 FQDESV (reference sequence). This CDR3 reads CASSYSEYEQYF. For the CDR3, the DNA is TGTGCCAGCAGCTATTCCGAGTACGAGCAGTACTTC. The whole variable domain, filled in from reference TRBV11-1 and TRBJ2-7, reads EAEVAQSPRYKITEKSQAVAFWCDPISGHATLYWYRQILGQGPELLVQFQDESVVDDSQLPKDRFSAERLKGVDSTLKIQPAELGDSAMYLCASSYSEYEQYFGPGTRLTVT.

The rearrangement joins TRBV2 to TRBJ1-2; TRBD1 agrees at 9 bases. The germline V gene encodes CDR1 SNHLY and CDR2 FYNNEI. Germline trimming cut 10 bases from V and 7 bases from J; bases unmatched to any gene: 10. The length of the CDR3 is 13 residues. The CDR3 loop reads CATGQGPGGGYTF. In nucleotides, the CDR3 is TGTGCCACGGGACAGGGCCCTGGAGGTGGCTACACCTTC.

CDR3 protein: CASSSGLAEGRQETQYF. CDR3 nucleotide sequence: TGTGCCAGCAGCTCGGGACTAGCGGAAGGGCGCCAAGAGACCCAGTACTTC. The chain has TRBV5-4 and TRBJ2-5; 11 bases agree with TRBD2. This CDR3 has 17 amino acids. Looked up from germline, CDR1 is SGHNT and CDR2 is YYREEE (reference sequence). V shed 3 bases and J 1 base; nucleotides not matched to a gene: 8.

The V and J genes are TRBV9 and TRBJ1-5, with 7 positions matching TRBD1. Germline V gene data show CDR1 as SGDLS and CDR2 as YYNGEE. After removal of 2 bases from V and 2 bases from J, the junction contained 1 base not matched to a gene. The CDR3 covers 14 residues. The CDR3 here is CASSVGQGNQPQHF. In DNA form, the CDR3 reads TGTGCCAGCAGCGTTGGACAGGGCAATCAGCCCCAGCATTTT.

The CDR3 here is CAISDRQGGQFF. The CDR3 nucleotides are TGTGCCATCAGTGACAGACAGGGGGGGCAGTTCTTC. The chain combines TRBV10-3 with TRBJ2-1; the match to TRBD1 covers 9 bases. Unmatched junction bases numbered 3, after V lost 3 bases and J lost 12 bases. Germline loops: CDR1 ENHRY, CDR2 SYGVKD. This CDR3 has 12 residues.

This clone was detected only a few times. The CDR3 is CASRNRAGYGYTF. CDR3 DNA sequence: TGTGCCAGCAGAAACAGGGCAGGCTATGGCTACACCTTC. This sequence joins TRBV5-4 and TRBJ1-2; a weak D match, TRBD1 (6 bases). Deletions cut 5 bases from V and 4 bases from J, with 12 bases between. CDR1 is SGHNT and CDR2 is YYREEE in the germline V gene (reference sequence). The CDR3 totals 13 residues.

This rearrangement joins TRBV4-1 to TRBJ2-2, with TRBD2 matching 8 bases. Germline CDR1 MGHRA, CDR2 YSYEKL. The CDR3 contains 17 residues. V was pared by 2 bases and J by 4 bases, with 9 bases of the junction left unmatched. The CDR3, as DNA: TGCGCCAGCAGCCAATCCCCACAGCGGGGGCCCACCGGGGAGCTGTTTTTT. This translates into CASSQSPQRGPTGELFF.

This sequence joins TRBV4-1 and TRBJ2-1; D gene ambiguous. Trimming removed 0 bases at V and 15 bases at J, with 9 bases between. Germline V CDR1 and CDR2: MGHRA, YSYEKL. This CDR3 region has 11 residues. The CDR3 nucleotides read TGCGCCAGCAGCCAAGATGCGTTCCGGTTCTTC. This encodes CASSQDAFRFF.